The entry below describes one T cell receptor beta chain. This clonotype was found a few times. This receptor's antigen is unknown. One base away there is no much larger clone; base qualities are not given. The entry originates in a study of T-cell memory formation after mild COVID-19 (dated by TCRdb to 2020 to 2023). At the level of the whole study: TCR sequence clusters from the two donors were found to be largely donor specific. In a couple of donors, T-cell clones that expanded and contracted after mild COVID-19 were tracked by sequencing TCRalpha and TCRbeta repertoires over time. The cohort comprised two young, previously healthy adult volunteers, one female and one male. The investigation overall reported the following: SARS-CoV-2 specificity of the second-wave clones peaking on day 37 was not confirmed. From day 15 to 85, contracting clones showed balanced CD4/CD8 phenotypes, whereas a second wave of clones that expanded from day 15 to 37 leaned towards CD4+. Contracting CD4+ clones turned up mainly in the CM and EM memory subsets, whereas EMRA was where CD8+ clones were enriched. Some responding clones were found in pre-infection memory, which suggests that pre-existing cross-reactive memory T cells took part in the SARS-CoV-2 response. Only a couple of mild cases were covered in the study, and larger cohorts including severe cases with pre-infection samples were considered necessary.

PBMCs were isolated by Ficoll-Paque density gradient centrifugation. These reads were obtained on an Illumina NovaSeq 6000. TCRalpha and TCRbeta cDNA libraries were constructed by 5'RACE with constant-segment primers, with sample barcodes and unique molecular identifiers being introduced. RNA was extracted from every sample with Trizol reagent. Libraries were amplified in two PCR steps, with a second sample barcode and Illumina TruSeq adapters added in the second step. Sequencing of libraries was performed on an Illumina NovaSeq with 2 x 150 bp paired-end reads. Concerning the study's data processing: Reads were demultiplexed and collapsed into UMI-guided consensus sequences with migec v1.2.7. Using mixcr v2.1.11, UMI consensuses were aligned to TRA and TRB V and J templates and then assembled into clonotypes. Clonotypes were classified as expanded or contracted when called significant by both edgeR and NoisET, with noise models trained on biological replicates. For edgeR calls, a false discovery rate-adjusted p below 0.01 and a log2 fold-change threshold of 1 were applied. As an exploratory analysis of dynamics, max-normalized trajectories of the 1000 most abundant clonotypes were examined with PCA combined with hierarchical clustering. The CD4 or CD8 phenotype of responding clones was assigned using the separately sequenced CD4+ and CD8+ repertoires. In TCRdb, the public reads were trimmed at Q25 with fastp and aligned with MiXCR, with productive beta chains retained. A single entry per CDR3 protein holds the most common genes and DNA from its merged rows. TCRdb assigned the V and J calls; the authors' analysis was not used. The sample table records just over 300,000 distinct CDR3 sequences; just under 20% of these occur just once. In total, the top ten clones hold under 25% of the sample.

Sequenced sample: PBMCs or a T cell subset sorted from them (not recorded which). The clonotype comes from a man aged 18 to 35 who had mild COVID-19 (a few samples of this study predate the infection). The sample titles of this study are shuffled in the database, so cell type and time point are left out; the donor was told from shared clones.

Here the CDR3 is given as CSGATGRWEEQYF. The nucleotide sequence reads TGCAGCGGGGCCACAGGGAGGTGGGAAGAGCAGTACTTC. The chain employs TRBV29-1 and TRBJ2-7; the D gene cannot be resolved beyond TRBD1 or TRBD2, each matching 6 bases. Trimming costs V 7 bases and J 7 bases, and their ends lie 20 bases apart. The CDR3 contains 13 residues, cysteine and phenylalanine counted. Here the CDR3 DNA is all that survives: 39 bases in frame from base 1. According to the germline V gene, CDR1 reads SQVTM and CDR2 reads ANQGSEA.